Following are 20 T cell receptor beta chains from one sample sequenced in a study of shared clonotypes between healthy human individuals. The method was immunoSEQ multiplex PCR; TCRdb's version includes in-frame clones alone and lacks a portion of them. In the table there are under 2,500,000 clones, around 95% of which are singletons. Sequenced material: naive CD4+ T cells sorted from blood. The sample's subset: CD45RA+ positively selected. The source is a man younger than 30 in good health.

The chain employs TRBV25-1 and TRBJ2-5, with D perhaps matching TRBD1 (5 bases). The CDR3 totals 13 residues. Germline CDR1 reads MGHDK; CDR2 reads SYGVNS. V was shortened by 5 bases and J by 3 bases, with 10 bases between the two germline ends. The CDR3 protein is CASSTGFEETQYF. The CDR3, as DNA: TGTGCCAGCAGTACAGGATTCGAAGAGACCCAGTACTTC.

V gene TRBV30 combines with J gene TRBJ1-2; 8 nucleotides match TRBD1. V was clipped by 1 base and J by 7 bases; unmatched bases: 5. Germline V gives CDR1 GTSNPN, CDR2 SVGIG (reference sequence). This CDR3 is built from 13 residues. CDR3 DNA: TGTGCCTGGAGTGAAGACAGGGGTTCTGGCTACACCTTC. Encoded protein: CAWSEDRGSGYTF.

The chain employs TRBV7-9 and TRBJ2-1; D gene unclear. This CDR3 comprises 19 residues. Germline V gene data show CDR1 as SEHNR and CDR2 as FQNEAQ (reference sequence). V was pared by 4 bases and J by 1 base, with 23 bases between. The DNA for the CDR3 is TGTGCCAGCAGCTCGAGAGACCCCTTGGGCCTCCGTTCCTACAATGAGCAGTTCTTC. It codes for CASSSRDPLGLRSYNEQFF.

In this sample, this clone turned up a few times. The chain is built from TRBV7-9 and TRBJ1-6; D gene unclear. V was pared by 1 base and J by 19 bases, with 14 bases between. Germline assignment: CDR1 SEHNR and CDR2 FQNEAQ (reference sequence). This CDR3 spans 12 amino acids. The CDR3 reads CASSLDPLLVHF. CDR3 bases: TGTGCCAGCAGCTTAGATCCTTTGCTCGTTCACTTT.

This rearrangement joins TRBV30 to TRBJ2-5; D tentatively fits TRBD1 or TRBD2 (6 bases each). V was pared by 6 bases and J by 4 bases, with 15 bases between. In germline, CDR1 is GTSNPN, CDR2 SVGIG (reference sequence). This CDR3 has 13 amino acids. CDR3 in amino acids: CACNSGAGETQYF. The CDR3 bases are TGTGCCTGCAATTCGGGGGCGGGAGAGACCCAGTACTTC.

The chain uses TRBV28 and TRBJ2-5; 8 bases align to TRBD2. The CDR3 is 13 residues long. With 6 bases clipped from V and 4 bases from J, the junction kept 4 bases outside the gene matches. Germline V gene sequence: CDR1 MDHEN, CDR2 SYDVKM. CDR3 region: CASRSSGVETQYF. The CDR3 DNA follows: TGTGCCAGCAGGAGTAGCGGGGTAGAGACCCAGTACTTC.

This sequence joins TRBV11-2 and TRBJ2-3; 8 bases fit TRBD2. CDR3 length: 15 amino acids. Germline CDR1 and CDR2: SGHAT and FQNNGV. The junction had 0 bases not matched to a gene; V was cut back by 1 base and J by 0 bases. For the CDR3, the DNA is TGTGCCAGCAGCTTAGGCGGGGGGAGCACAGATACGCAGTATTTT. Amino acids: CASSLGGGSTDTQYF.

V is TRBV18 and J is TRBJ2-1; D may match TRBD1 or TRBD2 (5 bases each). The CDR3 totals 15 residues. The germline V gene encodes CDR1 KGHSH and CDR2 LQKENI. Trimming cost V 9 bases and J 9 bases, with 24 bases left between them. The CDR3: CASSPGALGRSEQFF. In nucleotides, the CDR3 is TGTGCCAGTTCCCCCGGGGCCCTAGGCAGAAGTGAGCAGTTCTTC.

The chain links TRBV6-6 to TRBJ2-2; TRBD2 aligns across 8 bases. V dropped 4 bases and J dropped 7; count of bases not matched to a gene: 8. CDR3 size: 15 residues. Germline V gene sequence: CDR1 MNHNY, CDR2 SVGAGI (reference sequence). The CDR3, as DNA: TGTGCCAGCAGTTGGGGTAGCGGGAAGGTCGGGGAGCTGTTTTTT. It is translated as CASSWGSGKVGELFF.

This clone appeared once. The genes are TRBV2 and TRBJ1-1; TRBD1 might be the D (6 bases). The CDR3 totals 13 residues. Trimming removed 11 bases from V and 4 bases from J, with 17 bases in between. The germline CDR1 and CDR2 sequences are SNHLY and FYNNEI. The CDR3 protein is CAGEVTGFTEAFF. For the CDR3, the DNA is TGTGCCGGGGAGGTAACAGGGTTCACTGAAGCTTTCTTT.

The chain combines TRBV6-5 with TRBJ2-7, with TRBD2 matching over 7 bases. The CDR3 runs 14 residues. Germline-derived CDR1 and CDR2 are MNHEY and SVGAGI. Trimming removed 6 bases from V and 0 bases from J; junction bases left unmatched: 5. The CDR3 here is CASRPTSASYEQYF. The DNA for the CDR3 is TGTGCCAGCAGACCCACTAGCGCCTCCTACGAGCAGTACTTC.

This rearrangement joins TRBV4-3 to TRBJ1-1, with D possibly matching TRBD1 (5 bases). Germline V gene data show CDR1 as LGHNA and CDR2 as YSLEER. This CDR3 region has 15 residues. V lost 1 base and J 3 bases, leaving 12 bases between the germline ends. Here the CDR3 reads CASSQVRGVDTEAFF. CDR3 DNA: TGCGCCAGCAGCCAAGTACGAGGGGTAGACACTGAAGCTTTCTTT.

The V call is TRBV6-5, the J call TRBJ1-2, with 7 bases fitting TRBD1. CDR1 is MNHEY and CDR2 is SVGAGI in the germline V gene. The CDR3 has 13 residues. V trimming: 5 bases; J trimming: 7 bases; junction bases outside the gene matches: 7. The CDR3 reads CASSQQGLSGYTF. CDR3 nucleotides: TGTGCCAGCAGTCAACAGGGGCTTAGTGGCTACACCTTC.

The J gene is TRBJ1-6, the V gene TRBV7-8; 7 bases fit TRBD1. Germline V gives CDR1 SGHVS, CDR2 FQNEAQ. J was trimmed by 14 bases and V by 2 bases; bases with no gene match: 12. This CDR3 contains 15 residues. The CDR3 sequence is CASSLNDREPTALHF. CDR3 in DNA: TGTGCCAGCAGCTTAAATGACAGGGAGCCTACAGCCCTCCACTTT. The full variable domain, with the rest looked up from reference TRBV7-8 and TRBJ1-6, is GAGVSQSPRYKVAKRGQDVALRCDPISGHVSLFWYQQALGQGPEFLTYFQNEAQLDKSGLPSDRFFAERPEGSVSTLKIQRTQQEDSAVYLCASSLNDREPTALHFGNGTRLTVT.

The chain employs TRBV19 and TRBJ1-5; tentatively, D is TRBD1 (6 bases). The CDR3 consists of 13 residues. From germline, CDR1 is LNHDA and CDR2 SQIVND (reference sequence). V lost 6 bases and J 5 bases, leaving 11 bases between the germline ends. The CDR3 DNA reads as TGTGCCAGTAGGGCAACAGGGTATCAGCCCCAGCATTTT. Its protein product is CASRATGYQPQHF. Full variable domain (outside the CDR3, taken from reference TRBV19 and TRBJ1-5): DGGITQSPKYLFRKEGQNVTLSCEQNLNHDAMYWYRQDPGQGLRLIYYSQIVNDFQKGDIAEGYSVSREKKESFPLTVTSAQKNPTAFYLCASRATGYQPQHFGDGTRLSIL.

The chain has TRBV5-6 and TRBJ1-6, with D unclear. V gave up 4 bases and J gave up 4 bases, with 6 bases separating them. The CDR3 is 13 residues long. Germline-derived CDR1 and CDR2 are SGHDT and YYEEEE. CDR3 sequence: CASSQDYNSPLHF. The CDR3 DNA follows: TGTGCCAGCAGCCAAGATTATAATTCACCCCTCCACTTT.

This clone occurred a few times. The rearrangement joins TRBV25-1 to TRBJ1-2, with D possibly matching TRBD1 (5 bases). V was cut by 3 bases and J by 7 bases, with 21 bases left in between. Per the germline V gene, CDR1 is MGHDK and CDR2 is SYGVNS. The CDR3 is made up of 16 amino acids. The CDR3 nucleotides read TGTGCCAGCAGTGACGTAGGGCAGGGAAAAGGAGCTGGCTACACCTTC. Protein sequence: CASSDVGQGKGAGYTF.

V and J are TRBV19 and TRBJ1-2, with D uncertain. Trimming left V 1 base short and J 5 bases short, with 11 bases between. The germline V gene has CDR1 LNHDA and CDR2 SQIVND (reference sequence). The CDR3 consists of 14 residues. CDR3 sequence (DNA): TGTGCCAGTAGTATAGGTCAGGATAGGTATGGCTACACCTTC. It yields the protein CASSIGQDRYGYTF.

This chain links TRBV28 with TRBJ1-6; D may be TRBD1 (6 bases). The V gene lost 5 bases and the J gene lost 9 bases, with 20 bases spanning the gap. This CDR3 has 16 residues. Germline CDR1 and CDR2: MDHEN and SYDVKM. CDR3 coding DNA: TGTGCCAGCAGTAGCCCAGGGACACTGGATACTTCACCCCTCCACTTT. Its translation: CASSSPGTLDTSPLHF.

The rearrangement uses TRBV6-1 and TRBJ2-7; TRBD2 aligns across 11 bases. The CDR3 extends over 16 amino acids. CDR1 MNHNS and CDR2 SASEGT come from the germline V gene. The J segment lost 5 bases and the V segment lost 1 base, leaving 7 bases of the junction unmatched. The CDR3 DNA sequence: TGTGCCAGCAGTGAAGGGCGTGGGGGACTAGCGGACGAGCAGTACTTC. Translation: CASSEGRGGLADEQYF.